A single sample is the source of the 27 T cell receptor beta chains below, sequenced in a study of T-cell reconstitution after alpha-beta-depleted transplantation in children. During its preparation, the TCRbeta library received unique molecular identifiers. TCRdb re-analysed the PCR reads in MiXCR, keeping a single row per CDR3 protein. The table records some 490,000 distinct CDR3 sequences, around an eighth of them present only once. The sequencing here drew on PBMCs from the stem cell graft donor, taken from the stem cell graft. The receptors originated from a human donor who donated a stem cell graft to a child with combined immunodeficiency.

Here the CDR3 DNA reads TGTGCCAGCAGCTTAGTGGCTGATCTGGTGCTTTCCTACGAGCAGTACTTC. Residues: CASSLVADLVLSYEQYF. V gene TRBV7-9 combines with J gene TRBJ2-7; no clear D. CDR3 length equals 17 residues. The germline gives CDR1 SEHNR, CDR2 FQNEAQ (reference sequence). The V gene lost 1 base and the J gene lost 1 base, with 17 bases spanning the gap. Full variable domain (outside the CDR3, taken from reference TRBV7-9 and TRBJ2-7): DTGVSQNPRHKITKRGQNVTFRCDPISEHNRLYWYRQTLGQGPEFLTYFQNEAQLEKSRLLSDRFSAERPKGSFSTLEIQRTEQGDSAMYLCASSLVADLVLSYEQYFGPGTRLTVT.

This clonotype was seen only a few times. The V gene is TRBV7-9, the J gene TRBJ2-7, with D maybe TRBD1 (6 bases). This CDR3 contains 14 residues. The V gene's germline CDR1 is SEHNR and CDR2 FQNEAQ (reference sequence). With 8 bases removed from V and 3 bases from J, the gap between germline ends came to 17 bases. CDR3: CASSPRRGHYEQYF. The CDR3 DNA follows: TGTGCCAGCTCCCCGCGCCGGGGACACTACGAGCAGTACTTC.

This clonotype was recorded at least ten times. The V call is TRBV10-3, the J call TRBJ1-3; unclear D gene. The CDR3 runs 12 residues. Trimming stripped 8 bases from V and 4 bases from J, with 9 bases between. CDR1 and CDR2 (germline): ENHRY, SYGVKD. The CDR3 spells CAIAERGNTIYF. The CDR3 coding sequence is TGTGCCATCGCCGAGAGAGGAAACACCATATATTTT.

This clonotype has only a few counts. The chain carries TRBV6-1 and TRBJ1-6, with D uncertain. Trimming took off 0 bases at V and 10 bases at J, with 10 bases between the two ends. This CDR3 has 14 amino acids. Per germline, CDR1 MNHNS and CDR2 SASEGT. DNA of the CDR3: TGTGCCAGCAGTGAAGCCAGGTCACTCTCACCCCTCCACTTT. Residues: CASSEARSLSPLHF.

The rearrangement links TRBV19 to TRBJ1-1; D is undetermined. Germline-derived CDR1 and CDR2 are LNHDA and SQIVND (reference sequence). Trimming stripped 3 bases from V and 3 bases from J, with 8 bases between. This CDR3 is built from 13 residues. CDR3: CASSIREDTEAFF. The CDR3 bases are TGTGCCAGTAGTATTCGGGAGGACACTGAAGCTTTCTTT.

In this sample, this clonotype turned up many times. This chain connects TRBV11-2 to TRBJ2-5; D might be TRBD1 (6 bases). With 5 bases removed from V and 5 bases from J, the gap between germline ends came to 12 bases. Germline loops: CDR1 SGHAT, CDR2 FQNNGV. The CDR3 extends over 13 amino acids. CDR3 amino acids: CASSRERGETQYF. CDR3 DNA: TGTGCCAGCAGCCGGGAAAGGGGGGAGACCCAGTACTTC. The full variable domain, in which reference TRBV11-2 and TRBJ2-5 provide the parts outside the CDR3, is EAGVAQSPRYKIIEKRQSVAFWCNPISGHATLYWYQQILGQGPKLLIQFQNNGVVDDSQLPKDRFSAERLKGVDSTLKIQPAKLEDSAVYLCASSRERGETQYFGPGTRLLVL.

J is TRBJ2-6 and V is TRBV11-2; either TRBD1 or TRBD2 may fit D (5 bases each). This CDR3 is 16 amino acids long. With 4 bases removed from V and 2 bases from J, the gap between germline ends came to 12 bases. Germline CDR1 SGHAT, CDR2 FQNNGV. CDR3 region: CASSWETAAGANVLTF. DNA for the CDR3: TGTGCCAGCAGCTGGGAGACAGCAGCTGGGGCCAACGTCCTGACTTTC.

This clonotype was observed many times. The chain has TRBV5-1 and TRBJ2-6, with D perhaps assigned TRBD1 or TRBD2 (5 bases each). This CDR3 has 15 amino acids. V shed 1 base and J shed 4 bases, with 9 bases lying between them. Looked up from germline, CDR1 is SGHRS and CDR2 is YFSETQ. In DNA, the CDR3 is TGCGCCAGCAGCTTGCTAGGGACCGGGGCCAACGTCCTGACTTTC. Its protein is CASSLLGTGANVLTF. Filled out from reference TRBV5-1 and TRBJ2-6, the complete variable domain reads KAGVTQTPRYLIKTRGQQVTLSCSPISGHRSVSWYQQTPGQGLQFLFEYFSETQRNKGNFPGRFSGRQFSNSRSEMNVSTLELGDSALYLCASSLLGTGANVLTFGAGSRLTVL.

This clonotype was recorded a few times. The chain uses TRBV9 and TRBJ2-7, with TRBD1 matching 9 bases. Trimming cost V 4 bases and J 6 bases; bases outside gene matches: 8. Germline V gives CDR1 SGDLS, CDR2 YYNGEE. The CDR3 consists of 14 residues. CDR3 coding DNA: TGTGCCAGCAGCCCCCGGGACAGGGCCCCCGAGCAGTACTTC. It codes for CASSPRDRAPEQYF.

The CDR3 spells CASRRTFSNQPQHF. As DNA, the CDR3 is TGTGCCAGCAGGAGGACATTTAGCAATCAGCCCCAGCATTTT. This chain uses TRBV11-1 with TRBJ1-5, with a possible D match to TRBD1 (5 bases). The CDR3 is 14 amino acids. In germline, CDR1 is SGHAT, CDR2 FQDESV (reference sequence). V was cut by 6 bases and J by 0 bases, with 9 bases left in between.

The chain has TRBV5-5 and TRBJ2-7; the D call may be TRBD1 or TRBD2 (5 bases each). V was trimmed by 5 bases and J by 0 bases, leaving 12 bases between them. The germline gives CDR1 SGHKS, CDR2 YYEKEE (reference sequence). The CDR3 has 14 residues. CDR3 in amino acids: CASRGTSSSYEQYF. The CDR3 DNA reads TGTGCCAGCAGGGGGACCTCCAGCTCCTACGAGCAGTACTTC.

This clonotype was found a few times. The V gene is TRBV3-1, the J gene TRBJ2-3; D ambiguous. The CDR3 totals 14 residues. V dropped 2 bases and J dropped 3 bases, with 9 bases sitting between them. Germline CDR1 reads LGHDT; CDR2 reads YNNKEL (reference sequence). CDR3 coding DNA: TGTGCCAGCAGCCAAACCGACATAACAGATACGCAGTATTTT. It encodes CASSQTDITDTQYF.

V and J are TRBV7-2 and TRBJ1-3; D is undetermined. This CDR3 comprises 11 residues. CDR1 and CDR2 from the germline V gene are SGHTA and FQGNSA. The V end was cut by 5 bases, the J end by 5 bases, with 4 bases between. The CDR3 spells CASSARNTIYF. The CDR3 DNA sequence: TGTGCCAGCAGCGCGCGAAACACCATATATTTT. The full variable domain, in which reference TRBV7-2 and TRBJ1-3 provide the parts outside the CDR3, is GAGVSQSPSNKVTEKGKDVELRCDPISGHTALYWYRQSLGQGLEFLIYFQGNSAPDKSGLPSDRFSAERTGGSVSTLTIQRTQQEDSAVYLCASSARNTIYFGEGSWLTVV.

J is TRBJ2-1 and V is TRBV7-9, with D perhaps matching TRBD1 (7 bases). The V end lost 6 bases, the J end lost 5 bases, and 14 bases lay between the germline ends. The CDR3 length is 14 residues. Germline CDR1 and CDR2: SEHNR and FQNEAQ (reference sequence). The CDR3 sequence is CASSDREDHNEQFF. The CDR3 DNA follows: TGTGCCAGCAGTGACAGGGAGGATCACAATGAGCAGTTCTTC.

The chain employs TRBV24-1 and TRBJ2-1; a possible D gene is TRBD1 (6 bases). V was clipped by 2 bases and J by 7 bases, with 11 bases between them. Per the germline V gene, CDR1 is KGHDR and CDR2 is SFDVKD. The CDR3 runs to 14 residues. In DNA, the CDR3 is TGTGCCACCAGTGATTATACAGGGAGTAATGAGCAGTTCTTC. It translates to CATSDYTGSNEQFF.

A note on this clonotype: Its ends do not fully match the called genes, so a read error is possible. This sequence joins TRBV2 and TRBJ2-4, with D perhaps matching TRBD1 (5 bases). The CDR3 runs 14 residues. Looked up from germline, CDR1 is SNHLY and CDR2 is FYNNEI. Here the CDR3 reads CASRADPAKNIQYF. CDR3 nucleotides: TGTGCGAGCAGGGCGGATCCAGCCAAAAACATTCAGTACTTC.

The chain has TRBV12-3 or TRBV12-4 and TRBJ2-1; D call uncertain. The CDR3 is 13 residues long. V lost 6 bases and J 5 bases, leaving 11 bases between the germline ends. The DNA for the CDR3 is TGTGCCAGCAGCCGAGTGTTCAACAATGAGCAGTTCTTC. Translated, it gives CASSRVFNNEQFF.

This clonotype was seen ten or more times. The V call is TRBV29-1, the J call TRBJ2-5; a weak D match, TRBD1 (6 bases). CDR1 and CDR2 (germline): SQVTM, ANQGSEA. The CDR3 is 12 residues long. Deletions cut 6 bases from V and 7 bases from J, with 15 bases between. CDR3 loop: CSVLGKGVTQYF. CDR3 nucleotide sequence: TGCAGCGTCCTTGGAAAGGGGGTGACCCAGTACTTC.

The rearrangement uses TRBV6-1 and TRBJ1-1; D remains unclear. The CDR3 covers 15 residues. The V gene's germline CDR1 is MNHNS and CDR2 SASEGT. The V gene lost 6 bases and the J gene lost 1 base, with 15 bases spanning the gap. The CDR3 DNA follows: TGTGCCAGCAGCCACCAGCCGACGGGGAACACTGAAGCTTTCTTT. Translation gives CASSHQPTGNTEAFF.

This clonotype was seen at least ten times. V is TRBV7-2 and J is TRBJ2-3; D perhaps matches TRBD2 (7 bases). The V end was cut by 1 base, the J end by 5 bases, with 13 bases between. In germline, CDR1 is SGHTA, CDR2 FQGNSA. The CDR3 spans 15 residues. The CDR3 nucleotides read TGTGCCAGCAGCTTAGAGGGGGGGCTGGGAGATACGCAGTATTTT. Translated: CASSLEGGLGDTQYF.

This chain links TRBV29-1 with TRBJ2-1; D may be TRBD1 (7 bases). CDR3 size: 15 residues. Germline V gene data show CDR1 as SQVTM and CDR2 as ANQGSEA. Trimming pared 1 base from V and 9 bases from J, leaving 19 bases between. CDR3 DNA sequence: TGCAGCGTTGAAGTGATTGTAGGAGGGGGCGGTGAGCAGTTCTTC. Protein product: CSVEVIVGGGGEQFF.

This clonotype was counted a few times. The chain employs TRBV6-5 and TRBJ2-7; D is unresolved. Per the germline V gene, CDR1 is MNHEY and CDR2 is SVGAGI. This CDR3 is built from 14 residues. V lost 2 bases and J lost 3, with 11 bases in between. The CDR3, as DNA: TGTGCCAGCAGTTACCGAAGGGCCGGCTACGAGCAGTACTTC. It specifies CASSYRRAGYEQYF.

The J gene is TRBJ2-1, the V gene TRBV12-3 or TRBV12-4; D perhaps matches TRBD1 (5 bases). V gave up 7 bases and J gave up 12 bases, with 16 bases separating them. This CDR3 has 12 amino acids. The CDR3 sequence: CASTPGLPLQFF. CDR3 sequence (DNA): TGTGCCAGCACCCCAGGGCTACCTCTGCAGTTCTTC.

This clonotype has ten or more counts. This sequence joins TRBV12-3 or TRBV12-4 and TRBJ1-1; D not certain. Trimming pared 5 bases from V and 0 bases from J, leaving 16 bases between. The CDR3 covers 16 residues. CDR3 bases: TGTGCCAGCAGTCCCCCCAACGGAGGGTTGAACACTGAAGCTTTCTTT. It translates to CASSPPNGGLNTEAFF.

This clonotype was counted ten times or more. The chain combines TRBV7-2 with TRBJ2-7; TRBD2 is a possible D gene (6 bases). V gave up 5 bases and J gave up 3 bases, with 11 bases separating them. The CDR3 extends over 13 amino acids. Looked up from germline, CDR1 is SGHTA and CDR2 is FQGNSA. CDR3 region: CASSPGSLYEQYF. DNA for the CDR3: TGTGCCAGCAGCCCCGGGAGCCTCTACGAGCAGTACTTC.

This clonotype was counted between two and nine times. This chain links TRBV6-1 with TRBJ2-5; 9 bases are shared with TRBD1. This CDR3 has 13 amino acids. V shed 7 bases and J 5 bases; nucleotides not matched to a gene: 5. CDR1 MNHNS and CDR2 SASEGT come from the germline V gene. The CDR3 DNA follows: TGTGCCAGCAAGGACAGGGGAAGGGAGACCCAGTACTTC. Amino acid sequence: CASKDRGRETQYF.

This clonotype appeared a few times. The V call is TRBV13, the J call TRBJ2-2; D is uncertain. The CDR3 is 13 amino acids. Germline CDR1 PRHDT, CDR2 FYEKMQ (reference sequence). The V end lost 3 bases, the J end lost 7 bases, and 9 bases lay between the germline ends. This CDR3 is CASSFSQVGELFF. In nucleotides, the CDR3 is TGTGCCAGCAGCTTTTCCCAGGTCGGGGAGCTGTTTTTT.